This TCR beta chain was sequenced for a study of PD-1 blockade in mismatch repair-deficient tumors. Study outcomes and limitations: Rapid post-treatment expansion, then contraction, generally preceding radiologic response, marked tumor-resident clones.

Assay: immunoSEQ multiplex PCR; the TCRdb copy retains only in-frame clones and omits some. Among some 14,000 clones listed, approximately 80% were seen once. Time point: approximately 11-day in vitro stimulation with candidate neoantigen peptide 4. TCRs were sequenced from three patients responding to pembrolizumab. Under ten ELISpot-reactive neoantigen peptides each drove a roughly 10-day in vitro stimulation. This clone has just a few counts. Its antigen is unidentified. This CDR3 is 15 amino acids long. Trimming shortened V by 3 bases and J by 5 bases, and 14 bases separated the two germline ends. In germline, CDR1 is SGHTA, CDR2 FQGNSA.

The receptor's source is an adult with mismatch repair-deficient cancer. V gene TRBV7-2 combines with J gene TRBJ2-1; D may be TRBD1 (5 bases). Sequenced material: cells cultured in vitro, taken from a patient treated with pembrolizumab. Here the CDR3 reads CASSLWGHSDNEQFF. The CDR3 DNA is TGTGCCAGCAGCTTGTGGGGCCATTCTGACAATGAGCAGTTCTTC.